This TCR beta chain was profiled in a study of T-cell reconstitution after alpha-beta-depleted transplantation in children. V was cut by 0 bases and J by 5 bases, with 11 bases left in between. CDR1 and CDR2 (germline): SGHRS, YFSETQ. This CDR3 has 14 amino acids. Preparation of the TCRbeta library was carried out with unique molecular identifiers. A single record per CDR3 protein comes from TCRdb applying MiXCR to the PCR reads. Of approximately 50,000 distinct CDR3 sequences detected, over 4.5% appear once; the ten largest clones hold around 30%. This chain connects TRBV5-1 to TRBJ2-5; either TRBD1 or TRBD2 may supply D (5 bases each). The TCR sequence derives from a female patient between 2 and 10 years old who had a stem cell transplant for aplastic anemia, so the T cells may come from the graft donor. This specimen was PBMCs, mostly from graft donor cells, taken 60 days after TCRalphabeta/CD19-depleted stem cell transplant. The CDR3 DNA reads TGCGCCAGCAGCTTGGCCAGGGCGGGCGAGACCCAGTACTTC. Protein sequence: CASSLARAGETQYF.